This T cell receptor (beta chain) was captured in a study of T cell responses to AZD1222 COVID-19 vaccine. CDR3 length equals 15 residues. Germline lookup yields CDR1 LGHDT and CDR2 YNNKEL (reference sequence). V trimming: 2 bases; J trimming: 4 bases; junction bases outside the gene matches: 2. Clones were sequenced by immunoSEQ multiplex PCR, and TCRdb holds only the in-frame ones, with some missing. The top ten clones hold 10% to 15% of a sample with about 140,000 clones, approximately 93% of them seen once. This clone was detected once. The chain recombines TRBV3-1 (or the pseudogene TRBV3-2) with TRBJ2-1, with 10 bases aligning to TRBD2. This receptor was identified in an adult who had recovered from COVID-19. The material sequenced was peripheral blood, taken after recovery from COVID-19. The chain's CDR3 is CASSQTSGTYNEQFF. DNA for the CDR3: TGTGCCAGCAGCCAAACTAGCGGGACTTACAATGAGCAGTTCTTC.